This T cell receptor (beta chain) stems from a study of cytomegalovirus exposure and HLA in healthy donors. Study in general: Unique TCRs numbering some 80 million, obtained from HLA-typed donors, made up an early data release.

Comments on this clone: The antigen remains undetermined.

Overall study results and limits: The authors judged a highly shared variant cluster likely a sequencing artifact. Analysis was performed later, and it showed HLA-associated TCR beta chains to be more clonally expanded than equally common others. As a later analysis revealed, the rate of TCR association differed by HLA locus, with DRB1 most and HLA-C fewest.

V gave up 1 base and J gave up 0 bases, with 11 bases separating them. CDR3 length equals 15 residues. The germline CDR1 and CDR2 sequences are SGHRS and YFSETQ. The PCR was carried out with 60 Vbeta primers and 13 Jbeta primers. Measured with immunoSEQ multiplex PCR; TCRdb has only the in-frame clones, and not every one. This sample has about 170,000 clones, with roughly 80% found just once. The origin of this receptor is a male donor in good health and CMV-seronegative. Specimen: PBMCs. This rearrangement joins TRBV5-1 to TRBJ2-7; D possibly corresponds to TRBD1 (6 bases). CDR3 region: CASSLTGRDSYEQYF. In DNA form, the CDR3 reads TGCGCCAGCAGCTTGACAGGGCGAGACTCCTACGAGCAGTACTTC.